A single sample is the source of the 32 T cell receptor beta chains below, sequenced in a study of CD8 T cells in ankylosing spondylitis. TCRdb re-called the 5' RACE reads with MiXCR, one entry per CDR3 protein. The sample comprises about 540,000 distinct CDR3 sequences, more than 9.5% of which are singletons, and about 6.5% rests with the top ten. Study-wide points: One TCR beta motif, made up of 7 or 8 highly homologous variants, appeared characteristic of ankylosing spondylitis blood.

Their cognate antigens are unknown. What was sequenced was blood, either unsorted or a sorted T cell fraction (not recorded which). The source of these receptors is a male donor with ankylosing spondylitis.

DNA of the CDR3: TGCGCCAGCAGCCCAGGGGGGACAACAGAGACCCAGTACTTC. Protein: CASSPGGTTETQYF. This chain joins TRBV5-1 and TRBJ2-5; maybe TRBD1 (7 bases). Germline values: CDR1 SGHRS, CDR2 YFSETQ. Trimming removed 4 bases at V and 4 bases at J, with 14 bases between. The CDR3 consists of 14 residues. Filled out from reference TRBV5-1 and TRBJ2-5, the complete variable domain reads KAGVTQTPRYLIKTRGQQVTLSCSPISGHRSVSWYQQTPGQGLQFLFEYFSETQRNKGNFPGRFSGRQFSNSRSEMNVSTLELGDSALYLCASSPGGTTETQYFGPGTRLLVL.

The V gene is TRBV18, the J gene TRBJ2-3, with 11 bases lining up with TRBD2. The CDR3 is 17 amino acids. The J segment lost 0 bases and the V segment lost 1 base, leaving 3 bases of the junction unmatched. Germline CDR1 reads KGHSH; CDR2 reads LQKENI. CDR3 DNA sequence: TGTGCCAGCTCACCACGATGGACTAGCGGGAGCACAGATACGCAGTATTTT. Translated: CASSPRWTSGSTDTQYF.

The rearrangement joins TRBV7-2 to TRBJ2-1; possible D gene TRBD2, 6 bases. Trimming removed 1 base at V and 6 bases at J, with 13 bases between. The CDR3 extends over 15 amino acids. The germline V gene has CDR1 SGHTA and CDR2 FQGNSA. The CDR3 loop reads CASSLGGTKINEQFF. CDR3 DNA sequence: TGTGCCAGCAGCTTAGGCGGGACGAAAATCAATGAGCAGTTCTTC.

This clonotype was recorded at least ten times. CDR3 loop: CASSPRTEGIQYF. CDR3 bases: TGTGCCAGCAGTCCTCGGACGGAGGGCATTCAGTACTTC. This rearrangement joins TRBV6-2 or TRBV6-3 to TRBJ2-4; TRBD2 is a possible D gene (6 bases). CDR3 size: 13 residues. With 5 bases removed from V and 9 bases from J, the gap between germline ends came to 14 bases. CDR1 and CDR2 from the germline V gene are MNHEY and SVGEGT.

Turning to this clonotype: This may be a read error: a much more frequent sequence differs by one nucleotide. The rearrangement links TRBV20-1 to TRBJ2-7; 14 bases match TRBD2. Germline V gene lookup returns CDR1 DFQATT and CDR2 SNEGSKA (reference sequence). The CDR3 sequence is 16 residues long. The CDR3 nucleotides are TGCTGTGCTTGGGGTCCGGGACTAGCGGGAGTTGGCGAGCAGTACGTC. Translation: CCAWGPGLAGVGEQYV.

The gene calls are TRBV6-5 and TRBJ2-1; 9 bases fit TRBD1. CDR3 size: 15 residues. Germline V lookup: CDR1 MNHEY, CDR2 SVGAGI. The V and J ends lost 7 bases and 6 bases, in that order; junction bases with no gene match: 10. CDR3 sequence reads: CASITGTGIRNEQFF. The CDR3 DNA reads as TGTGCCAGCATTACCGGGACAGGGATCCGCAATGAGCAGTTCTTC.

The CDR3, as DNA: TGTGCCAGCAGCGAACTGACAGGGGGCACAGATACGCAGTATTTT. This codes for CASSELTGGTDTQYF. This chain links TRBV7-8 with TRBJ2-3; 8 bases align to TRBD1. CDR1 is SGHVS, CDR2 FQNEAQ, per germline. The V gene end was trimmed by 5 bases and the J gene end by 1 base; junction bases not matched to a gene: 5. The CDR3 is made up of 15 amino acids.

This clonotype showed up just a few times. This rearrangement joins TRBV29-1 to TRBJ1-1, with unresolved D. This CDR3 is built from 12 residues. CDR1 is SQVTM, CDR2 ANQGSEA, per germline. Trimming took 5 bases from V and 1 from J, leaving 8 bases between them. CDR3 nucleotide sequence: TGCAGCGTTAGCGACGGGAACACTGAAGCTTTCTTT. Protein product: CSVSDGNTEAFF. Variable domain in full (rest from reference TRBV29-1 and TRBJ1-1): SAVISQKPSRDICQRGTSLTIQCQVDSQVTMMFWYRQQPGQSLTLIATANQGSEATYESGFVIDKFPISRPNLTFSTLTVSNMSPEDSSIYLCSVSDGNTEAFFGQGTRLTVV.

The V call is TRBV7-2, the J call TRBJ1-2; 10 nucleotides agree with TRBD1. This CDR3 comprises 15 residues. The germline gives CDR1 SGHTA, CDR2 FQGNSA. The ends lost 5 bases at V and 3 bases at J; junction bases unmatched: 6. CDR3 residues: CASSPLTGGDYGYTF. The CDR3 DNA follows: TGTGCCAGCAGCCCCTTGACAGGGGGCGACTATGGCTACACCTTC.

This clonotype appeared many times. This rearrangement joins TRBV3-1 to TRBJ2-5; 9 bases match TRBD2. The CDR3 length is 14 residues. Germline values: CDR1 LGHDT, CDR2 YNNKEL (reference sequence). The V segment lost 8 bases and the J segment 5 bases; nucleotides outside the gene matches: 9. CDR3 nucleotides: TGTGCCAGCGGGGTAGCGGGAGTAGGGGAGACCCAGTACTTC. This translates into CASGVAGVGETQYF.

This clonotype was seen more than once but under ten times. The chain carries TRBV21-1 and TRBJ2-1. TRBV21-1 is reported as a pseudogene. The CDR3 runs 17 residues. The CDR3 here is CASSKQRNGSSYNEQFF. CDR3 DNA: TGTGCCAGCAGCAAACAGAGGAACGGTAGCTCCTACAATGAGCAGTTCTTC.

The chain links TRBV12-3 or TRBV12-4 to TRBJ2-1, with D perhaps matching TRBD2 (6 bases). CDR3 size: 15 residues. V was pared by 5 bases and J by 2 bases, with 13 bases between. The CDR3 DNA is TGTGCCAGCAGTGACGGACTACTAGCCTACAATGAGCAGTTCTTC. It encodes CASSDGLLAYNEQFF.

The CDR3 region is CASSPGLAGGPDEQYF. The CDR3 DNA reads as TGTGCCAGCAGCCCGGGACTAGCGGGAGGGCCGGACGAGCAGTACTTC. The chain carries TRBV4-2 and TRBJ2-7; 16 bases fit TRBD2. Germline lookup yields CDR1 LGHNA and CDR2 YNFKEQ. The CDR3 length is 16 residues. J lost 5 bases, V lost 4 bases, and 5 bases had no gene match.

This clonotype has a handful of counts. CDR3 sequence: CASSRMGWGNEQFF. The CDR3 DNA reads as TGTGCCAGCAGTCGGATGGGATGGGGCAATGAGCAGTTCTTC. The chain uses TRBV2 and TRBJ2-1; no definite D call. The CDR3 totals 14 residues. Looked up from germline, CDR1 is SNHLY and CDR2 is FYNNEI. V gave up 5 bases and J gave up 6 bases, with 14 bases separating them.

This clonotype turned up a few times. This chain links TRBV12-3 or TRBV12-4 with TRBJ1-2; TRBD1 agrees at 10 bases. The CDR3 is 14 amino acids. Germline trimming cut 6 bases from V and 4 bases from J; bases unmatched to any gene: 5. The CDR3 coding sequence is TGTGCCAGCAGGGGGACAGGGGTAGCCTATGGCTACACCTTC. It yields the protein CASRGTGVAYGYTF.

For this clonotype: Possible read error: a much larger clone is one base away. The rearrangement links TRBV6-1 to TRBJ2-6; D is unresolved. CDR1 and CDR2 from the germline V gene are MNHNS and SASEGT. The CDR3 spans 13 residues. V shed 7 bases and J shed 0 bases, with 4 bases lying between them. In nucleotides, the CDR3 is TGTGCCAGCAAGGACTCTGGGGCCAACGTCCTGACTTTC. Translation gives CASKDSGANVLTF.

This clonotype was seen repeatedly, ten times or more. The chain is built from TRBV7-9 and TRBJ1-2, with D maybe TRBD1 (5 bases). Germline V gene lookup returns CDR1 SEHNR and CDR2 FQNEAQ (reference sequence). The V end was cut by 4 bases, the J end by 2 bases, with 11 bases between. This CDR3 is 14 amino acids long. This CDR3 reads CASSSQGSNYGYTF. The CDR3 DNA follows: TGTGCCAGCAGCTCCCAGGGCTCGAACTATGGCTACACCTTC.

This clonotype has just a few counts. The CDR3 region has the DNA TGTGCCTGGGTCCCTTGGGGAAACACCATATATTTT. Protein product: CAWVPWGNTIYF. The chain carries TRBV30 and TRBJ1-3; unclear D gene. Germline CDR1 reads GTSNPN; CDR2 reads SVGIG (reference sequence). The CDR3 extends over 12 amino acids. Trimming pared 5 bases from V and 4 bases from J, leaving 9 bases between.

The table lists this clonotype with many counts. The chain carries TRBV5-4 and TRBJ2-2, with 9 bases identical to TRBD2. The trim removed 4 bases at V and 2 bases at J, leaving 12 bases unmatched. CDR1 is SGHNT and CDR2 is YYREEE in the germline V gene (reference sequence). There are 18 residues in the CDR3. CDR3 sequence: CASSPGGSGSVNTGELFF. Written as DNA, the CDR3 is TGTGCCAGCAGCCCGGGGGGTAGCGGGAGTGTCAACACCGGGGAGCTGTTTTTT.

This clonotype was counted between two and nine times. The chain couples TRBV11-2 to TRBJ2-7; D is possibly TRBD1 (6 bases). Germline V gene lookup returns CDR1 SGHAT and CDR2 FQNNGV. Deletions cut 1 base from V and 1 base from J, with 11 bases between. The CDR3 length is 15 residues. CDR3 residues: CASSLVLGASYEQYF. In DNA, the CDR3 is TGTGCCAGCAGCTTAGTGCTGGGGGCTTCCTACGAGCAGTACTTC. The complete variable domain, with remaining parts taken from reference TRBV11-2 and TRBJ2-7, reads EAGVAQSPRYKIIEKRQSVAFWCNPISGHATLYWYQQILGQGPKLLIQFQNNGVVDDSQLPKDRFSAERLKGVDSTLKIQPAKLEDSAVYLCASSLVLGASYEQYFGPGTRLTVT.

The rearrangement joins TRBV2 to TRBJ2-1; TRBD1 agrees at 7 bases. CDR3 length: 14 amino acids. The ends lost 4 bases at V and 9 bases at J; junction bases unmatched: 9. CDR1 is SNHLY and CDR2 is FYNNEI in the germline V gene. CDR3 sequence (DNA): TGTGCCAGCAGTGGGACAGGTCAGCCTGGTGAGCAGTTCTTC. Translating gives CASSGTGQPGEQFF.

This clonotype was found many times. The chain uses TRBV24-1 and TRBJ2-1; maybe TRBD1 (5 bases). The CDR3 totals 15 residues. The ends were cut back, 0 bases at V and 3 bases at J, with 8 bases in the middle. The V gene's germline CDR1 is KGHDR and CDR2 SFDVKD. The CDR3 here is CATSDLRQGYNEQFF. The CDR3 coding sequence is TGTGCCACCAGTGATTTGAGGCAGGGCTACAATGAGCAGTTCTTC.

V gene TRBV5-1 combines with J gene TRBJ1-2; D unresolved. Germline CDR1 is SGHRS and CDR2 is YFSETQ. The CDR3 contains 14 residues. V was shortened by 0 bases and J by 2 bases, with 8 bases between the two germline ends. CDR3: CASSLVPENYGYTF. CDR3 nucleotides: TGCGCCAGCAGCTTGGTCCCGGAAAACTATGGCTACACCTTC.

This chain connects TRBV5-6 to TRBJ2-7; a weak D match, TRBD1 (5 bases). The germline gives CDR1 SGHDT, CDR2 YYEEEE. This CDR3 comprises 15 residues. With 2 bases removed from V and 3 bases from J, the gap between germline ends came to 15 bases. The CDR3 DNA follows: TGTGCCAGCAGCTTTAGGGGCCTGAGCGACTACGAGCAGTACGTC. It codes for CASSFRGLSDYEQYV.

J is TRBJ2-3 and V is TRBV20-1; D ambiguous. Germline V lookup: CDR1 DFQATT, CDR2 SNEGSKA (reference sequence). The CDR3 spans 12 residues. V was trimmed by 0 bases and J by 4 bases, leaving 5 bases between them. CDR3 sequence reads: CSARDSADTQYF. The CDR3 DNA reads as TGCAGTGCTAGAGATTCGGCAGATACGCAGTATTTT.

The CDR3 DNA follows: TGCAGTGCGTCCGCAACTAATGAAAAACTGTTTTTT. It is translated as CSASATNEKLFF. V usage is TRBV20-1 and J usage is TRBJ1-4; D gene unclear. Germline V gives CDR1 DFQATT, CDR2 SNEGSKA (reference sequence). The V and J ends lost 6 bases and 0 bases respectively, with 5 bases between them. The CDR3 is made up of 12 amino acids.

The chain uses TRBV7-9 and TRBJ1-2; no reliable D call. Per the germline V gene, CDR1 is SEHNR and CDR2 is FQNEAQ (reference sequence). Trimming cost V 3 bases and J 4 bases, with 6 bases left between them. The CDR3 is made up of 12 amino acids. The CDR3 sequence: CASSFVGYGYTF. CDR3 bases: TGTGCCAGCAGCTTTGTTGGCTATGGCTACACCTTC. The full variable domain, with the rest looked up from reference TRBV7-9 and TRBJ1-2, is DTGVSQNPRHKITKRGQNVTFRCDPISEHNRLYWYRQTLGQGPEFLTYFQNEAQLEKSRLLSDRFSAERPKGSFSTLEIQRTEQGDSAMYLCASSFVGYGYTFGSGTRLTVV.

The chain recombines TRBV6-5 with TRBJ2-7; D possibly corresponds to TRBD2 (6 bases). The V end lost 0 bases, the J end lost 4 bases, and 13 bases lay between the germline ends. The CDR3 extends over 15 amino acids. Germline V gene lookup returns CDR1 MNHEY and CDR2 SVGAGI. For the CDR3, the DNA is TGTGCCAGCAGTTACTCGGGGGGACGCGGATACGAGCAGTACTTC. Translated: CASSYSGGRGYEQYF.

This clonotype was recorded a few times. The chain links TRBV10-1 to TRBJ2-1; TRBD2 matches at 9 bases. Germline CDR1 and CDR2: WNHNN and SYGVQD (reference sequence). This CDR3 contains 15 residues. Germline trimming cut 6 bases from V and 8 bases from J; bases unmatched to any gene: 11. The CDR3 coding sequence is TGCGCCAGCAGCGGACTAGGCGGGAGGGGAGATGAGCAGTTCTTC. Translated: CASSGLGGRGDEQFF.

V usage is TRBV24-1 and J usage is TRBJ2-2; D call uncertain. V lost 2 bases and J lost 0, with 6 bases in between. Germline V lookup: CDR1 KGHDR, CDR2 SFDVKD. This CDR3 is built from 15 residues. CDR3 nucleotides: TGTGCCACCAGTGATTGGGGAACGAACACCGGGGAGCTGTTTTTT. Its protein is CATSDWGTNTGELFF.

This clonotype was counted between two and nine times. This chain connects TRBV20-1 to TRBJ2-3; no definite D call. The germline CDR1 and CDR2 sequences are DFQATT and SNEGSKA (reference sequence). Between the trimmed V and J ends, which lost 5 bases and 0 bases, there was a span of 9 bases. This CDR3 has 13 residues. The CDR3 loop is CSADHSSTDTQYF. The CDR3 DNA follows: TGCAGTGCTGACCACTCGAGCACAGATACGCAGTATTTT.

There are many counts of this clonotype. The chain couples TRBV20-1 to TRBJ1-1, with D possibly matching TRBD1 (5 bases). Germline CDR1 and CDR2: DFQATT and SNEGSKA (reference sequence). The CDR3 is 14 amino acids. V was trimmed by 3 bases and J by 4 bases, leaving 15 bases between them. The CDR3 sequence is CSARDRGVGTEAFF. DNA of the CDR3: TGCAGTGCTAGGGATAGGGGAGTGGGCACTGAAGCTTTCTTT.